This T cell receptor beta chain was identified in a study of blood T cells in healthy people across ages. Notes on the study in general: Diversity figures derived from one million T cells were judged to underestimate the true value. A strong correlation was seen between TCR beta diversity and naive T cell percentage. The long-lived group displayed more naive CD4+ cells, plus higher diversity, than the aged donors did.

Of note for this clonotype: What it binds is unknown.

Germline-derived CDR1 and CDR2 are MDHEN and SYDVKM. V lost 8 bases to trimming and J lost 5 bases; unmatched junction nucleotides: 6. The CDR3 is 14 amino acids. Sample-barcoded 5' priming and a J-beta primer mix drove a second PCR of roughly 6 to 12 cycles. TCRdb reprocessed the 5' RACE reads with MiXCR, giving one entry per CDR3 protein. Among 1,300,000 or so distinct CDR3 sequences, around 55% were seen once, and the ten largest hold 6.7%. The receptor's source is a man between 18 and 35 years old in good health. Sequencing was carried out using blood. The chain couples TRBV28 to TRBJ2-5, with 12 bases identical to TRBD2. In DNA form, the CDR3 reads TGTGCCAGCGAGGCTAGCGGGGGGGCGGAGACCCAGTACTTC. This translates into CASEASGGAETQYF.